The sequence of this T cell receptor (beta chain) was determined in a study of immune cell composition in non-small cell lung cancer. Study-level background: Tumours were mainly lung adenocarcinoma or squamous cell carcinoma.

Some clones are missing from TCRdb's copy, which holds only in-frame ones; the method was immunoSEQ multiplex PCR. This repertoire shows some 1,600 clones, nearly 80% found once; its top ten account for about 9%. Study-level findings and limits: Squamous lung tumours showed higher top 10 clone scores and clonality than adenocarcinomas.

The count of this clone is one. The antigen is undetermined. V lost 2 bases to trimming and J lost 3 bases, with 12 bases between them. The CDR3 length is 15 residues. Germline V gives CDR1 SGHTS, CDR2 YDEGEE. These data also formed part of another study, on CD4 T cells in lung cancer. This second study notes: Some patients had received nivolumab or pembrolizumab before giving blood.

Sequenced material: lung tumor tissue. V usage is TRBV5-8 and J usage is TRBJ2-1; tentatively, D is TRBD2 (5 bases). The TCR comes from a human donor with non-small cell lung cancer. The CDR3 nucleotides are TGTGCCAGCAGCTTTAGAGGGCCCAGCTACAATGAGCAGTTCTTC. As protein: CASSFRGPSYNEQFF.